Below, one T cell receptor (beta chain) is given with its context. The antigen is not known. This sample is drawn from a study of T cells in localized non-small cell lung cancer. Profiling relied on immunoSEQ multiplex PCR, and the TCRdb table lists in-frame clones only, not all of them. Of 45,000 or so clones detected, around 83% appear once; the ten largest clones hold around 2.5%. The CDR3 extends over 14 amino acids. Germline CDR1 is LNHDA and CDR2 is SQIVND (reference sequence). The V gene lost 1 base and the J gene lost 4 bases, with 10 bases spanning the gap. Study-wide results and limits: The study sequenced only one region of the tumor. As a result, intratumor heterogeneity could not be excluded and remains possible. Uninvolved nearby lung showed the greatest T cell clonality, exceeding that found in tumor. Patients showing higher blood T cell density tended to see longer overall survival. Turning up in adjacent lung were a median approximately 58 of the top 100 tumor clones.

The J gene is TRBJ1-2, the V gene TRBV19; perhaps TRBD1 as D (6 bases). Sequencing was performed on PBMCs, taken before any cancer treatment. This clonotype was obtained from a man aged 35 to 69 with stage II lung adenocarcinoma. The CDR3 reads CASSIGRTAYGYTF. The CDR3 coding sequence is TGTGCCAGTAGTATAGGGCGGACAGCCTATGGCTACACCTTC.